The T cell receptor (beta chain) under discussion was sequenced for a study of response to subunit inactivated influenza vaccine. Study-level points and caveats: Only a handful of new T cells, the authors suggested, are recruited with each seasonal influenza vaccination.

The length of the CDR3 is 14 residues. In germline, CDR1 is LGHNA, CDR2 YSLEER. Unmatched junction bases numbered 2, after V lost 1 base and J lost 4 bases. One entry per CDR3 protein, called by TCRdb with MiXCR from the RT-PCR reads. The sample records 170,000 or so distinct CDR3 sequences, around 11% being singletons. With regard to this clonotype: The antigen remains undetermined.

This TCR was recovered from a man between 50 and 69 years old who received an inactivated influenza vaccine. V is TRBV4-3 and J is TRBJ1-2, with 8 bases identical to TRBD1. The specimen comprised CD8+ T cells sorted from PBMCs, sampled approximately 25 months after vaccination. CDR3 bases: TGCGCCAGCAGCCAAGGGACAGGGCTCTATGGCTACACCTTC. The encoded protein is CASSQGTGLYGYTF.